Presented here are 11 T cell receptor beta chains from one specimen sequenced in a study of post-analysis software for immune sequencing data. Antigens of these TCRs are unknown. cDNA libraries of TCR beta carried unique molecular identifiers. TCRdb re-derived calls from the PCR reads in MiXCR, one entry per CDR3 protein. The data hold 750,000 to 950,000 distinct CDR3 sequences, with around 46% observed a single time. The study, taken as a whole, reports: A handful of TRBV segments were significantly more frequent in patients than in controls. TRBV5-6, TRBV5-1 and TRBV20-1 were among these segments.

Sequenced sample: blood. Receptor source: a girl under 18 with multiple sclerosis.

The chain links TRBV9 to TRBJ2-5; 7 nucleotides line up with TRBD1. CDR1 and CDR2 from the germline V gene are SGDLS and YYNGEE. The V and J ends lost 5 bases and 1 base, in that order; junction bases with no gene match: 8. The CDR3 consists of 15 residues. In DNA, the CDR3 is TGTGCCAGCAGTGATACAGGGGTTTTCCAAGAGACCCAGTACTTC. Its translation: CASSDTGVFQETQYF.

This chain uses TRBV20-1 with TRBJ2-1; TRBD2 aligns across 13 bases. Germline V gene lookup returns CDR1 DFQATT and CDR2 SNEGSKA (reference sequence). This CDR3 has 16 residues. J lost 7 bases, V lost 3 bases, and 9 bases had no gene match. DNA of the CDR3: TGCAGTGCTAGTCCCCGGACTAGCGGGAGCAGAAATGAGCAGTTCTTC. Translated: CSASPRTSGSRNEQFF.

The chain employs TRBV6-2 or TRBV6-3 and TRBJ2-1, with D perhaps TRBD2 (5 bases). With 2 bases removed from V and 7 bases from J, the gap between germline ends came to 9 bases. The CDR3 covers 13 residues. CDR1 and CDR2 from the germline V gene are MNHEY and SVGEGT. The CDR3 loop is CASSYVAGNEQFF. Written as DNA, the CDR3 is TGTGCCAGCAGTTACGTTGCGGGTAATGAGCAGTTCTTC.

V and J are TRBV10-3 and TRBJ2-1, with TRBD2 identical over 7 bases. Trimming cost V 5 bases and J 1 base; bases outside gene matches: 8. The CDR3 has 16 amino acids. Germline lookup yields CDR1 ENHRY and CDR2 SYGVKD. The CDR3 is CAISTATGGSYNEQFF. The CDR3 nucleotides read TGTGCCATCAGTACCGCAACGGGAGGTTCCTACAATGAGCAGTTCTTC.

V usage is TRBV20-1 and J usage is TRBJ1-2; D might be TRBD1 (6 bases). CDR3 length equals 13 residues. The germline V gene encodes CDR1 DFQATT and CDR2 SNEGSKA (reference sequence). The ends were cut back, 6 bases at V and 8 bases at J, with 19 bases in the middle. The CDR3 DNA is TGCAGTGCGCTTGGGGGGGCAGGGAACGGCTACACCTTC. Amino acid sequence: CSALGGAGNGYTF.

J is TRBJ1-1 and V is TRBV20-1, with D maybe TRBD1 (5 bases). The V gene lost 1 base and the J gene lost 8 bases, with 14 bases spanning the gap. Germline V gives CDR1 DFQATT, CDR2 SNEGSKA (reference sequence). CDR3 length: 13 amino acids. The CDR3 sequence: CSARAFGAQEAFF. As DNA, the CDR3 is TGCAGTGCTAGAGCCTTCGGGGCGCAGGAAGCTTTCTTT.

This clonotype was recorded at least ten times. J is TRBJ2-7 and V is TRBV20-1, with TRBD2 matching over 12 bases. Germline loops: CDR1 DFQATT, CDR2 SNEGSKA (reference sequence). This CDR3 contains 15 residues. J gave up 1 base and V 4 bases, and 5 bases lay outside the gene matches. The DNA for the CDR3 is TGCAGTGCTATCCTCGGGACTAGCGGGTCCTACGAGCAGTACTTC. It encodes CSAILGTSGSYEQYF.

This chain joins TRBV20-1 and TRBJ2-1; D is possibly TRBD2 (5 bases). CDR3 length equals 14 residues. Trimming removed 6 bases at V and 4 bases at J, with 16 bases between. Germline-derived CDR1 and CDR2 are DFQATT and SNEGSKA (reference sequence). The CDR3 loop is CSALLGRLYNEQFF. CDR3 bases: TGCAGTGCGCTACTAGGAAGGTTATACAATGAGCAGTTCTTC.

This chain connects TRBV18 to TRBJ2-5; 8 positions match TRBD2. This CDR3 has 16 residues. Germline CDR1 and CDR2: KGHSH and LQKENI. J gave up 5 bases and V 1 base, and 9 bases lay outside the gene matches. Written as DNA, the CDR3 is TGTGCCAGCTCACCACTCAAGGCCGGGAGGGCCGAGACCCAGTACTTC. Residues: CASSPLKAGRAETQYF.

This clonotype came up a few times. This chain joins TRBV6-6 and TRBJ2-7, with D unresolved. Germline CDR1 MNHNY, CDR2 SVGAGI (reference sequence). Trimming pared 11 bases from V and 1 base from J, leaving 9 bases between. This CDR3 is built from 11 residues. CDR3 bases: TGTGCCGCCGGGTCGTCCTACGAGCAGTACTTC. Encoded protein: CAAGSSYEQYF.

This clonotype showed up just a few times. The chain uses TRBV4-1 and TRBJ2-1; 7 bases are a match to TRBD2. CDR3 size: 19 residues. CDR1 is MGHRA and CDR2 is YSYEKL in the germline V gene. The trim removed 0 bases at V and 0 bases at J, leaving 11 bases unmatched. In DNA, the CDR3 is TGCGCCAGCAGCCAAGATAGGCGCGCTAGCGGCAGCTCCTACAATGAGCAGTTCTTC. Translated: CASSQDRRASGSSYNEQFF.